These 25 T cell receptor beta chains came from one sample sequenced in a study of shared clonotypes between healthy human individuals. TCRdb's table, derived via immunoSEQ multiplex PCR, lists solely in-frame clones and lacks some. The sample holds 950,000 to 1,100,000 clones, about 80% seen once. The material sequenced was memory CD4+ T cells sorted from blood. The subset: CD45RA-negative fraction. The receptors here all came from a man between 18 and 35 years old in good health.

The chain uses TRBV30 and TRBJ1-4; tentatively, D is TRBD1 (5 bases). The V gene's germline CDR1 is GTSNPN and CDR2 SVGIG (reference sequence). The CDR3 spans 13 residues. Trimming removed 3 bases at V and 8 bases at J, with 13 bases between. CDR3 bases: TGTGCCTGGAGGCGTCAGGGTGTCGAAAAACTGTTTTTT. Amino acids: CAWRRQGVEKLFF.

Note on this clone: Distinct nucleotide sequences in the sample also encode this CDR3. The J gene is TRBJ2-5, the V gene TRBV20-1; D is undetermined. The CDR3 has 10 residues. V lost 3 bases and J 5 bases, leaving 4 bases between the germline ends. Germline V CDR1 and CDR2: DFQATT, SNEGSKA (reference sequence). The CDR3 DNA follows: TGCAGTGCTAGGGGTGAGACCCAGTACTTC. This sequence encodes CSARGETQYF.

V and J are TRBV7-2 and TRBJ1-6, with D possibly matching TRBD1 (5 bases). The ends were cut back, 1 base at V and 6 bases at J, with 13 bases in the middle. CDR1 and CDR2 from the germline V gene are SGHTA and FQGNSA. The CDR3 runs 16 residues. For the CDR3, the DNA is TGTGCCAGCAGCTTAGTTGCCGGGGGGATTAATTCACCCCTCCACTTT. Protein product: CASSLVAGGINSPLHF.

This clone was observed once. This chain connects TRBV4-1 to TRBJ2-7, with 7 nucleotides matching TRBD2. Germline assignment: CDR1 MGHRA and CDR2 YSYEKL. The CDR3 runs 16 residues. V shed 1 base, J shed 2 bases, and the junction held 8 bases outside the gene matches. CDR3 sequence reads: CASSQVSGGTTYEQYF. The CDR3 nucleotides are TGCGCCAGCAGCCAAGTTTCGGGGGGAACGACCTACGAGCAGTACTTC.

The J gene is TRBJ2-7, the V gene TRBV14; D not resolved. This CDR3 is built from 14 residues. Trimming took off 3 bases at V and 0 bases at J, with 9 bases between the two ends. CDR1 and CDR2 from the germline V gene are SGHDN and FVKESK. The CDR3 region has the DNA TGTGCCAGCAGCCAGAGACCCACCTCCTACGAGCAGTACTTC. It codes for CASSQRPTSYEQYF.

This chain uses TRBV11-2 with TRBJ2-1; no clear D. V lost 5 bases, J lost 0 bases, and 11 bases lay in between. Looked up from germline, CDR1 is SGHAT and CDR2 is FQNNGV. The CDR3 spans 15 residues. CDR3 region: CASSAAFSSYNEQFF. The CDR3 nucleotides are TGTGCCAGCAGCGCAGCTTTCAGCTCCTACAATGAGCAGTTCTTC.

For the CDR3, the DNA is TGTGCCAGCAGCTTGGTCCGACAGAGCTATGGCTACACCTTC. Its protein is CASSLVRQSYGYTF. The chain combines TRBV5-6 with TRBJ1-2, with D possibly TRBD1 on 5 matching bases. The CDR3 length is 14 residues. The ends were cut back, 0 bases at V and 4 bases at J, with 10 bases in the middle. Germline V gives CDR1 SGHDT, CDR2 YYEEEE.

Worth noting for this clone: Additional DNA sequences in this sample encode the identical CDR3. The rearrangement links TRBV5-1 to TRBJ1-3; 9 positions match TRBD1. With 3 bases clipped from V and 4 bases from J, the junction kept 5 bases outside the gene matches. The CDR3 totals 15 residues. Germline values: CDR1 SGHRS, CDR2 YFSETQ. The CDR3 protein is CASSSGTGNGNTIYF. Here the CDR3 DNA reads TGCGCCAGCAGCTCAGGGACAGGGAACGGAAACACCATATATTTT.

In DNA, the CDR3 is TGTGCCAGCAGCTTGGCCGGTCCCTCTGGAAACACCATATATTTT. Translated, it gives CASSLAGPSGNTIYF. The chain employs TRBV5-6 and TRBJ1-3; D remains unclear. This CDR3 contains 15 residues. Looked up from germline, CDR1 is SGHDT and CDR2 is YYEEEE. V was trimmed by 0 bases and J by 0 bases, leaving 7 bases between them.

The chain links TRBV7-2 to TRBJ1-4; 7 bases are shared with TRBD1. Germline V CDR1 and CDR2: SGHTA, FQGNSA. The CDR3 consists of 14 residues. Unmatched junction bases numbered 6, after V lost 3 bases and J lost 8 bases. DNA for the CDR3: TGTGCCAGCAGCTTCCGCTGGGACAGCGAAAAACTGTTTTTT. It yields the protein CASSFRWDSEKLFF.

In DNA form, the CDR3 reads TGTGCCAGCAGTTACTTCGGGGGGAGGCGGAACACTGAAGCTTTCTTT. Amino acids: CASSYFGGRRNTEAFF. The rearrangement joins TRBV6-6 to TRBJ1-1, with D possibly being TRBD1 (5 bases). Trimming left V 1 base short and J 1 base short, with 13 bases between. Germline V gene sequence: CDR1 MNHNY, CDR2 SVGAGI (reference sequence). The CDR3 runs to 16 residues.

The V gene is TRBV30, the J gene TRBJ2-2; 7 bases are a match to TRBD2. There are 12 residues in the CDR3. The germline V gene has CDR1 GTSNPN and CDR2 SVGIG (reference sequence). V shed 4 bases, J shed 7 bases, and the junction held 3 bases outside the gene matches. In DNA form, the CDR3 reads TGTGCCTGGACTCGGGGGGTCGGGGAGCTGTTTTTT. It specifies CAWTRGVGELFF.

Turning to this clone: Given a much more abundant clone one base away, this may be a read error. The J gene is TRBJ1-4, the V gene TRBV28; possible D gene TRBD1, 5 bases. V was shortened by 3 bases and J by 0 bases, with 8 bases between the two germline ends. From germline, CDR1 is MDHEN and CDR2 SYDVKM. The CDR3 covers 15 residues. The CDR3 region is CASSLGGATNEKLFF. In DNA, the CDR3 is TGTGCCAGCAGTTTGGGAGGGGCAACTAATGAAAAACTGTTTTTT.

This rearrangement joins TRBV7-9 to TRBJ2-4, with 8 bases lining up with TRBD1. The CDR3 totals 17 residues. The germline V gene encodes CDR1 SEHNR and CDR2 FQNEAQ (reference sequence). After removal of 5 bases from V and 0 bases from J, the junction contained 9 bases not matched to a gene. CDR3 sequence (DNA): TGTGCCAGCAGCCCTCGACAGGGGCCGTTAGCCAAAAACATTCAGTACTTC. Translated, it gives CASSPRQGPLAKNIQYF.

Concerning this clone: The same CDR3 arises from other DNA sequences in this sample as well. The V and J genes are TRBV5-1 and TRBJ1-1; 7 bases line up with TRBD1. J lost 0 bases, V lost 0 bases, and 2 bases had no gene match. This CDR3 contains 15 residues. The germline V gene encodes CDR1 SGHRS and CDR2 YFSETQ. CDR3: CASSLGTGLNTEAFF. CDR3 DNA sequence: TGCGCCAGCAGCTTGGGGACAGGATTGAACACTGAAGCTTTCTTT.

V is TRBV9 and J is TRBJ2-1; 11 nucleotides match TRBD2. V dropped 4 bases and J dropped 5; count of bases not matched to a gene: 8. The CDR3 is 16 residues long. Looked up from germline, CDR1 is SGDLS and CDR2 is YYNGEE. The CDR3 nucleotides read TGTGCCAGCAGCTCACGTCCTAGCGGGGGGAACAATGAGCAGTTCTTC. It specifies CASSSRPSGGNNEQFF.

The chain joins TRBV5-1 to TRBJ1-1; weak D call: TRBD1 (5 bases). V was trimmed by 4 bases and J by 0 bases, leaving 16 bases between them. This CDR3 contains 16 residues. Germline loops: CDR1 SGHRS, CDR2 YFSETQ. The CDR3 DNA reads as TGCGCCAGCAGCCTTCCAGCGGGGGGGGTGAACACTGAAGCTTTCTTT. Translation: CASSLPAGGVNTEAFF.

The chain is built from TRBV7-9 and TRBJ2-3, with 7 positions matching TRBD2. Looked up from germline, CDR1 is SEHNR and CDR2 is FQNEAQ (reference sequence). V was clipped by 5 bases and J by 2 bases; unmatched bases: 4. The CDR3 consists of 14 residues. The DNA of the CDR3 is TGTGCCAGCAGCCCCCAGCGGGACACAGATACGCAGTATTTT. Translation: CASSPQRDTDTQYF.

V is TRBV11-1 and J is TRBJ2-1, with 11 bases aligning to TRBD2. The CDR3 runs 17 residues. The V segment lost 1 base and the J segment 7 bases; nucleotides outside the gene matches: 9. Germline loops: CDR1 SGHAT, CDR2 FQDESV (reference sequence). The CDR3 DNA sequence: TGTGCCAGCAGCTTAGGTCTAGCGGGGGGTAGGATGAATGAGCAGTTCTTC. Translating it yields CASSLGLAGGRMNEQFF.

V usage is TRBV30 and J usage is TRBJ1-5, with D perhaps TRBD1 (5 bases). Germline lookup yields CDR1 GTSNPN and CDR2 SVGIG (reference sequence). This CDR3 is 15 amino acids long. V lost 2 bases to trimming and J lost 2 bases, with 13 bases between them. The CDR3 reads CAWSSEGGGNQPQHF. As DNA, the CDR3 is TGTGCCTGGAGTTCCGAGGGAGGGGGCAATCAGCCCCAGCATTTT.

This chain joins TRBV7-2 and TRBJ1-2, with TRBD1 identical over 7 bases. Trimming cost V 4 bases and J 0 bases; bases outside gene matches: 5. The germline V gene has CDR1 SGHTA and CDR2 FQGNSA. The CDR3 loop spans 15 amino acids. In DNA, the CDR3 is TGTGCCAGCAGCTCCAAGGGGGCTGCTAACTATGGCTACACCTTC. This encodes CASSSKGAANYGYTF.

The V gene is TRBV6-5, the J gene TRBJ1-2, with 9 bases matching TRBD1. CDR1 and CDR2 from the germline V gene are MNHEY and SVGAGI. This CDR3 region has 13 residues. The V gene end was trimmed by 6 bases and the J gene end by 7 bases; junction bases not matched to a gene: 6. Written as DNA, the CDR3 is TGTGCCAGCAGCCGGGGACAGGGAAGTGGCTACACCTTC. It translates to CASSRGQGSGYTF.

This chain connects TRBV6-6 to TRBJ1-4; D uncertain. CDR1 is MNHNY, CDR2 SVGAGI, per germline (reference sequence). With 6 bases removed from V and 5 bases from J, the gap between germline ends came to 13 bases. The CDR3 is made up of 14 amino acids. The CDR3 protein is CASSGRGENEKLFF. CDR3 sequence (DNA): TGTGCCAGCAGCGGGCGGGGAGAGAATGAAAAACTGTTTTTT.

This clone has only one observation. The chain combines TRBV14 with TRBJ2-3, with 9 bases matching TRBD1. Trimming removed 3 bases from V and 7 bases from J; junction bases left unmatched: 8. Germline V lookup: CDR1 SGHDN, CDR2 FVKESK. This CDR3 has 15 residues. DNA of the CDR3: TGTGCCAGCAGCCACCGGGACAGGGCAGCCAATACGCAGTATTTT. Encoded protein: CASSHRDRAANTQYF. The full variable domain, in which reference TRBV14 and TRBJ2-3 provide the parts outside the CDR3, is EAGVTQFPSHSVIEKGQTVTLRCDPISGHDNLYWYRRVMGKEIKFLLHFVKESKQDESGMPNNRFLAERTGGTYSTLKVQPAELEDSGVYFCASSHRDRAANTQYFGPGTRLTVL.

Points on this clone: Other DNA sequences in the same sample also yield this CDR3. This chain links TRBV18 with TRBJ2-5; TRBD2 matches 14 bases. CDR3 length equals 18 residues. Per germline, CDR1 KGHSH and CDR2 LQKENI. J lost 0 bases, V lost 6 bases, and 9 bases had no gene match. DNA of the CDR3: TGTGCCAGCTCTCTTGGACTAGCGGGGGGACCTTACCAAGAGACCCAGTACTTC. It is translated as CASSLGLAGGPYQETQYF. Based on the CDR3 plus reference TRBV18 and TRBJ2-5, the full variable domain is NAGVMQNPRHLVRRRGQEARLRCSPMKGHSHVYWYRQLPEEGLKFMVYLQKENIIDESGMPKERFSAEFPKEGPSILRIQQVVRGDSAAYFCASSLGLAGGPYQETQYFGPGTRLLVL.